This T cell receptor beta chain was observed in a study of blood T cell repertoires in COVID-19 (TCRdb year 2020). Some background on the complete study: Samples covering the acute and convalescent phases of COVID-19 were provided by collaborators in the United States, Italy and Spain. Sample metadata almost always included a de-identified subject ID, COVID-19 status, age in years and sex. The samples were drawn from two sources: the first 160 participants of the ongoing ImmuneRACE study, and some 1,300 subjects contributed by 6 global collaborators. Where HLA class I and class II types were available, the types were taken from metadata supplied by the sample provider, not from assay-based typing. Subjects who had been exposed to COVID-19, were actively infected with it, or had recovered from it provided the deeply sampled blood TCRbeta repertoires that made up the dataset. The prospective study material was composed of cDNA or gDNA derived from T cells, B-cell-depleted T cells, or PBMCs. The repertoires were released in a freely available public database meant as a resource for research on the immune response to SARS-CoV-2.

The immunoSEQ Assay, a bias-controlled multiplex PCR, was used to amplify TCRbeta CDR3 regions from genomic DNA. For the original study's pipeline: The number of nucleated cells in each sample was estimated by amplification of reference gene primers within the assay. To quantify the absolute abundance of each unique TCRbeta CDR3 rearrangement, sequence reads were collapsed and filtered. For each sample, productive Simpson clonality was calculated as the square root of Simpson's diversity index across productive rearrangements. The table comes from immuneACCESS by way of TCRdb, which keeps in-frame sequences with V and J called. Part of the clones is missing from these tables; in studies checked, under half for an unresolved V gene and the rest for unknown reasons. The V and J calls and clone size come from that table; D and trimming were worked out from the DNA. The sample table lists around 300,000 clones, roughly 89% of them with a count of one. The ten largest clones take up roughly 2.2% of the sample.

The germline V gene (reference sequence) provides CDR1 LNHDA and CDR2 SQIVND. CDR3 length: 14 amino acids, cysteine to phenylalanine. The DNA shown is the 42-base CDR3, in frame from base 1. V is trimmed back by 3 bases and J by 0 bases, and the junction contains 2 bases that no gene match accounts for. Here is what the overall study found, with its caveats: The amount of clinical and demographic metadata varied by source and participant and was provided uncurated.

This clone was recorded only once. What antigen it recognizes has not been identified. No much larger clone is present one base from it, and per-base qualities are unavailable. This CDR3 is also generated by other DNA sequences in the sample. Whole blood was collected in K2EDTA tubes by collaborating institutions according to the institutions' own protocols. For TCRbeta analysis, collaborator samples were shipped as frozen whole blood, as isolated PBMCs, or as DNA extracted from either sample type. The sequence links TRBV19 to TRBJ2-7, with 7 middle bases fitting TRBD2. The TCR comes from a man aged 45-65 years with acute or convalescent COVID-19. Sequenced: peripheral blood. The nucleotide sequence reads as follows: TGTGCCAGTAGTATGGGCGGGAGCTCCTACGAGCAGTACTTC. This gives the protein CASSMGGSSYEQYF.